This record covers a single T cell receptor (beta chain). What it binds is unknown. The data stem from a study of naive and memory T cell subsets. Study-level points and caveats: Over 95% of naive TCR sequences appeared only once after error correction, unlike memory subsets. Possibly reflecting memory cells re-expressing CD45RA, a few larger clonotypes occurred in naive repertoires, especially CD8.

Both TRBC1 and TRBC2 were covered by a beta constant-region primer of two equimolar oligonucleotides. Four rounds of PCR amplified the ligated cDNA using nested alpha and beta constant-region primers plus SP2. MiXCR, applied by TCRdb to the UMI-ligation and nested PCR reads, yields one record per CDR3 protein. This sample has roughly 97,000 distinct CDR3 sequences, with roughly 15% found just once. CMV status came from CD4+ IFNgamma after overnight CMV lysate stimulation. Trimming left V 3 bases short and J 7 bases short, with 16 bases between. Germline CDR1 is LGHNA and CDR2 is YSLEER. The CDR3 covers 15 residues.

Sequenced input: naive CD8+ T cells from blood. The TCR was taken from a human donor in good health. V and J are TRBV4-3 and TRBJ2-1; maybe TRBD2 (6 bases). CDR3 bases: TGCGCCAGCAGCCAGACGCTGGGGGGATTGAATGAGCAGTTCTTC. Its protein product is CASSQTLGGLNEQFF.